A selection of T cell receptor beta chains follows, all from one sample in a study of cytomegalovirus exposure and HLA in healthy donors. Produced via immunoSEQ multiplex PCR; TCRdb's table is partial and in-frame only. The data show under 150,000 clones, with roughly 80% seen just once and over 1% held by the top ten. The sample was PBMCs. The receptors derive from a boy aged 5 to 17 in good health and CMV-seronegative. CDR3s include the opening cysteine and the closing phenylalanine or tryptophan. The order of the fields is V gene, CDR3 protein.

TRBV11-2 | CASSSLFDLLAGEYEQYF
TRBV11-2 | CASSRIGPGVMNTEAFF
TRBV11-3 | CASSTAFSTSTDTQYF
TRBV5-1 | CASSLGRETQYF
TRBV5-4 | CASSLGGTALYEQYF
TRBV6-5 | CASSRTVNEKLFF
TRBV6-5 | CASSADRDSWFF
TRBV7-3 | CASSLSGTGNEQYF
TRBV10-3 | CAISQPGTSGSRDTQYF
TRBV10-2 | CASSGTNTGELFF
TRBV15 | CATSRASSSYEQYF
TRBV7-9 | CASSFTGGTEAFF
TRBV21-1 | CASSKEGTEIYNEQFF
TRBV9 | CASSVVGSSGLNEQYF
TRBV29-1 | CSVRLNLAKNIQYF
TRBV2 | CASSEFEGETQYF
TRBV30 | CAWSRSEDYGYTF
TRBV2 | CASSRTGGTAFKETQYF
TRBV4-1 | CASSQRGLAEYEQYF
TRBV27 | CASSPGQGVDPQHF
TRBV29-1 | CSGGDASWTSYNEQFF
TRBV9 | CASSPSGGNTIYF
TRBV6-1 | CASRPTGESVKLFF
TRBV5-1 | CASSLLAGNTGELFF
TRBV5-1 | CASSFGVDSASGTGEQYF
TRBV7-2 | CASSPQTSGVYEQYF
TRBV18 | CASSPPAGTVAYNEQFF
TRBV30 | CAWSVDRGKAFF
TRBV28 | CASTRQYTEAFF
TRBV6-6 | CASTPTGAQPQHF
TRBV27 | CASSRLPGTDTVEQYF
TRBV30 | CAWVPPSGVPYEQYF
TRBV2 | CASLPGLATVDYEQYF
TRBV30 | CAWSRDRGHEKLFF
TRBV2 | CASSAGPNYGYPF
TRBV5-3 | CARSLESGTNGYTF
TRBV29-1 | CSARTADWEQYF
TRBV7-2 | CASSSSGPSYNEQFF
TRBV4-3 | CASSLSNRDGGYTF
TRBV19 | CASRPGTSTNEKLFF
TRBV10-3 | CAISEKREETQYF
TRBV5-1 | CASSLETGWVFQEQYF
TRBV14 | CASSQALAGGLEQYF
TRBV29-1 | CSVDDRAEAFF
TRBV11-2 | CASSLEPAGIYEQYF
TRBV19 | CASSKLAGGPETQYF
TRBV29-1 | CSIGRDQYEQYF
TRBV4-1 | CASSHPPEGGRTKKLFF
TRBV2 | CASSEELAGLGEQYF
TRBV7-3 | CASSLTTGGFTNTEAFF
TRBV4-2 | CATQPSGRTTGELFF
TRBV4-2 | CASSDPTATTLFREQYF
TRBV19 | CASSIFGGYTDTQYF
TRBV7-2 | CASRSRGGDYGYTF
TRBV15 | CATSIGPGEKLFF
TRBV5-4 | CASSYLEETQYF
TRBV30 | CASTIGEAYEQYF
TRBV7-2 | CASSLGTSGLRGETQYF
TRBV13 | CASSKTGGNTEAFF
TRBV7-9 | CASGQGASYNEQFF